The entry below describes one T cell receptor beta chain. Its antigen is unidentified. The entry originates in a study of T cells in tumors after PD-1 blockade. Study-wide background: Daily vismodegib 150 mg continued in a subset of anti-PD-1-treated patients. Regarding the study as a whole: About 45% of tumor TCR clonotypes were also found in blood.

Genomic DNA template from tumor biopsies or peripheral blood, 616 ng to 6,004 ng input. Produced via immunoSEQ multiplex PCR; TCRdb's table is partial and in-frame only. The sample records approximately 59,000 clones, just under 80% being singletons. CDR3 size: 14 residues. Trimming removed 3 bases at V and 4 bases at J, with 9 bases between. The germline CDR1 and CDR2 sequences are SEHNR and FQNEAQ (reference sequence). This sequence originates from a human donor with basal cell carcinoma. The material sequenced was PBMCs, taken before anti-PD-1 treatment. The chain uses TRBV7-9 and TRBJ2-2; no clear D gene. The CDR3 here is CASSFRSITGELFF. CDR3 coding DNA: TGTGCCAGCAGCTTTCGTTCGATCACCGGGGAGCTGTTTTTT.